A selection of T cell receptor beta chains follows, all from one sample in a study of CD8 T cells in Susac syndrome. TCRdb used MiXCR to reprocess the immunoSEQ multiplex PCR reads, holding one entry per CDR3 protein. Of 110,000 to 150,000 distinct CDR3 sequences listed, more than 90% are singletons. Specimen: CD4+ T cells from PBMCs. These receptors came from a human donor with Susac syndrome. CDR3s include the opening cysteine and the closing phenylalanine or tryptophan. A D gene is named only where the DNA matches it firmly. Where a row states a size, it is once, few, many or the class of an expanded clone; other rows omit it.

cdr3_length: 16; d_call: NA; clone_size: NA; v_call: TRBV12-3/TRBV12-4; j_call: TRBJ1-5; cdr3_aa: CASSRIMGNSNQPQHF; cdr3_nt: TGTGCCAGCAGTCGCATTATGGGAAATAGCAATCAGCCCCAGCATTTT
cdr3_length: 14; d_call: TRBD1; clone_size: NA; v_call: TRBV6-1; j_call: TRBJ1-5; cdr3_aa: CASSGDRGVRTQHF; cdr3_nt: TGTGCCAGCAGTGGGGACAGGGGGGTTCGCACCCAGCATTTT
cdr3_length: 13; d_call: TRBD1; clone_size: NA; v_call: TRBV20-1; j_call: TRBJ1-4; cdr3_aa: CSASGQGGEKLFF; cdr3_nt: TGCAGTGCTAGCGGACAGGGTGGGGAAAAACTGTTTTTT
cdr3_length: 15; d_call: NA; clone_size: NA; v_call: TRBV12-3/TRBV12-4; j_call: TRBJ1-1; cdr3_aa: CASSPAGWGNTEAFF; cdr3_nt: TGTGCCAGCAGTCCCGCGGGGTGGGGGAACACTGAAGCTTTCTTT
cdr3_length: 14; d_call: TRBD2; clone_size: NA; v_call: TRBV9; j_call: TRBJ2-3; cdr3_aa: CASSTRTSGDTQYF; cdr3_nt: TGTGCCAGCAGCACAAGGACTAGCGGAGATACGCAGTATTTT
cdr3_length: 14; d_call: NA; clone_size: NA; v_call: TRBV4-1; j_call: TRBJ1-2; cdr3_aa: CASSQTTGRYGYTF; cdr3_nt: TGCGCCAGCAGCCAGACGACAGGACGCTATGGCTACACCTTC
cdr3_length: 16; d_call: TRBD1; clone_size: NA; v_call: TRBV3-1; j_call: TRBJ1-2; cdr3_aa: CASSQPGTGGLYGYTF; cdr3_nt: TGTGCCAGCAGCCAGCCGGGGACAGGTGGGCTGTATGGCTACACCTTC
cdr3_length: 11; d_call: NA; clone_size: NA; v_call: TRBV19; j_call: TRBJ2-1; cdr3_aa: CASGQSNEQFF; cdr3_nt: TGTGCCAGCGGACAGTCCAATGAGCAGTTCTTC
cdr3_length: 14; d_call: NA; clone_size: NA; v_call: TRBV5-4; j_call: TRBJ1-4; cdr3_aa: CASSYRDMGSKLFF; cdr3_nt: TGTGCCAGCAGCTACCGGGACATGGGGTCCAAACTGTTTTTT
cdr3_length: 11; d_call: NA; clone_size: NA; v_call: TRBV6-5; j_call: TRBJ1-1; cdr3_aa: CASRGPSEAFF; cdr3_nt: TGTGCCAGCAGAGGTCCCTCGGAAGCTTTCTTT
cdr3_length: 16; d_call: NA; clone_size: NA; v_call: TRBV7-9; j_call: TRBJ1-4; cdr3_aa: CASSLGVLATNEKLFF; cdr3_nt: TGTGCCAGCAGCTTAGGGGTACTTGCAACTAATGAAAAACTGTTTTTT
cdr3_length: 14; d_call: NA; clone_size: NA; v_call: TRBV5-4; j_call: TRBJ2-5; cdr3_aa: CASSHRDTEETQYF; cdr3_nt: TGTGCCAGCAGCCACCGGGACACAGAAGAGACCCAGTACTTC
cdr3_length: 11; d_call: NA; clone_size: NA; v_call: TRBV12-3/TRBV12-4; j_call: TRBJ2-7; cdr3_aa: CASSFGYEQYF; cdr3_nt: TGTGCCAGCAGTTTTGGATACGAGCAGTACTTC
cdr3_length: 12; d_call: NA; clone_size: NA; v_call: TRBV10-3; j_call: TRBJ1-2; cdr3_aa: CAISRQGVGYTF; cdr3_nt: TGTGCCATCAGTAGGCAGGGCGTAGGCTACACCTTC
cdr3_length: 17; d_call: TRBD2; clone_size: NA; v_call: TRBV20-1; j_call: TRBJ2-3; cdr3_aa: CSARDPLLAGGRDTQYF; cdr3_nt: TGCAGTGCTAGAGATCCCTTACTAGCGGGGGGGCGAGATACGCAGTATTTT
cdr3_length: 14; d_call: TRBD1; clone_size: NA; v_call: TRBV20-1; j_call: TRBJ1-4; cdr3_aa: CSAGGQGAFEKLFF; cdr3_nt: TGCAGTGCGGGGGGACAGGGGGCGTTTGAAAAACTGTTTTTT
cdr3_length: 10; d_call: NA; clone_size: few; v_call: TRBV29-1; j_call: TRBJ1-2; cdr3_aa: CSVSDYGYTF; cdr3_nt: TGCAGCGTTTCAGACTATGGCTACACCTTC